This T cell receptor beta chain was captured in a study of T cell responses to AZD1222 COVID-19 vaccine. The overall study: Pooled in the analysis were second doses at about 4 or about 12 weeks. Notes on the study in general: Among vaccine-associated CD4 TCRs, coverage spanned spike, with dominance at 160-218 and 743-854. Donors were largely white British and mainly female; clonal diversity was possibly underestimated. Vaccination with two AZD1222 doses was followed by a rise in Spike-specific TCR breadth and depth.

Remarks on this clone: The antigen is not known.

Data came from immunoSEQ multiplex PCR; TCRdb stores just in-frame clones and leaves some out. The top ten hold 7.2% of the sample, which has around 120,000 clones, over 75% seen once. V dropped 6 bases and J dropped 9 bases, with 9 bases sitting between them. The CDR3 has 11 residues. Germline V gene lookup returns CDR1 MNHEY and CDR2 SMNVEV (reference sequence). Sequencing used peripheral blood, obtained on day 0 of AZD1222 vaccination. The source is an adult in good health. This sequence joins TRBV27 and TRBJ2-1; D is unresolved. The CDR3 bases are TGTGCCAGCAGGAAGGAAACTGAGCAGTTCTTC. Amino acid sequence: CASRKETEQFF.